The clone carrying this TCR beta chain was counted at least ten times. V shed 7 bases and J shed 0 bases, with 13 bases lying between them. The CDR3 has 14 amino acids. Germline CDR1 SGHTA, CDR2 FQGNSA. This sample's TCRbeta library carried unique molecular identifier barcodes. TCRdb passed the PCR reads through MiXCR, listing each CDR3 protein once. Of 250,000 to 300,000 distinct CDR3 sequences listed, over 9.5% are singletons. The sample belongs to a study of T-cell reconstitution after alpha-beta-depleted transplantation in children. This TCR was sampled from a boy under two years old with acute myeloid leukemia, due to receive a stem cell transplant. The chain carries TRBV7-2 and TRBJ2-7; D gene ambiguous. Sequenced here: PBMCs, sampled before TCRalphabeta/CD19-depleted stem cell transplant. The CDR3 spells CASISGRNSYEQYF. The CDR3 nucleotides are TGTGCCAGCATCTCCGGGCGGAACTCCTACGAGCAGTACTTC. Based on the CDR3 plus reference TRBV7-2 and TRBJ2-7, the full variable domain is GAGVSQSPSNKVTEKGKDVELRCDPISGHTALYWYRQSLGQGLEFLIYFQGNSAPDKSGLPSDRFSAERTGGSVSTLTIQRTQQEDSAVYLCASISGRNSYEQYFGPGTRLTVT.